This T cell receptor beta chain stems from a study of blood T cells in healthy people across ages. Study-wide points: The study regarded diversity estimates from one million T cells as underestimates.

The CDR3 is made up of 13 amino acids. Between the trimmed V and J ends, which lost 1 base and 6 bases, there was a span of 7 bases. Germline loops: CDR1 KGHSY, CDR2 FQNENV. Roughly 10 milliliters of peripheral blood were drawn from each donor. A minimum of 5.5 micrograms of total RNA was extracted per sample. A second PCR of roughly 7 to 11 cycles used a sample-barcoded 5' primer and a J-beta primer mix. Each cDNA molecule received a tag from a template-switch adaptor that had 12 random nucleotides. Via MiXCR, TCRdb re-called the 5' RACE reads, giving one row per CDR3 protein. In the table there are under 750,000 distinct CDR3 sequences, 45% to 55% of which are singletons. With respect to this clonotype: As yet, its antigen is unknown.

The V and J genes are TRBV16 and TRBJ1-5; a weak D match, TRBD1 (5 bases). This clonotype was obtained from an elderly man in good health. The specimen sequenced was blood. CDR3 sequence reads: CASSQYGAQPQHF. The CDR3 coding sequence is TGTGCCAGCAGCCAATACGGGGCTCAGCCCCAGCATTTT.